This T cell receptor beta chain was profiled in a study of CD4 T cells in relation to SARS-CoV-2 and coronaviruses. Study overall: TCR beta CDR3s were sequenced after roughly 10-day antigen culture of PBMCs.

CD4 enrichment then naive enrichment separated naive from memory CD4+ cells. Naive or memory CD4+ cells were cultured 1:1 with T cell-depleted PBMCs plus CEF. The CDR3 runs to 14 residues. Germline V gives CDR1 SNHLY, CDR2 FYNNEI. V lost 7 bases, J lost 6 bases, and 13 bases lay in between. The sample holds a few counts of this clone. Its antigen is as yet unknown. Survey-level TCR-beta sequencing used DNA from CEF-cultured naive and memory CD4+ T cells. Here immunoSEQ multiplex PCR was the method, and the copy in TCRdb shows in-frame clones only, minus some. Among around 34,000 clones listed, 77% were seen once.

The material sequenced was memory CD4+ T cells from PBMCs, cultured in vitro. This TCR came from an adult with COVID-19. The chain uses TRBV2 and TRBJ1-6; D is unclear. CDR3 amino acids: CASKPDGINSPLHF. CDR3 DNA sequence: TGTGCCAGCAAGCCAGACGGCATTAATTCACCCCTCCACTTT.